This T cell receptor beta chain emerged from a study of STAT5B mutations in CD4+ large granular lymphocyte leukemia. V lost 0 bases, J lost 5 bases, and 12 bases lay in between. Looked up from germline, CDR1 is SGHRS and CDR2 is YFSETQ. The CDR3 extends over 14 amino acids. Data came from immunoSEQ multiplex PCR; TCRdb stores just in-frame clones and leaves some out. The sample lists 4,000 or so clones; approximately 73% were seen once. The TCR was taken from a man between 65 and 85 years old with CD4+ T-cell large granular lymphocyte leukemia. V and J are TRBV5-1 and TRBJ2-7, with D possibly matching TRBD1 (6 bases). Source material: PBMCs. CDR3 amino acids: CASSLVAGAHEQYF. The DNA of the CDR3 is TGCGCCAGCAGCTTGGTTGCAGGGGCCCACGAGCAGTACTTC.